Detailed here is one T cell receptor (beta chain). In the authors' workflow: Amplifying reference gene primers gave estimates of nucleated cell counts. Some clones are missing from TCRdb's copy, which holds only in-frame ones; the method was immunoSEQ multiplex PCR. V and J calls and clone size come straight from that table; D and trimming were deduced from the DNA. The repertoire holds approximately 170,000 clones, with roughly four fifths as singletons. These data originate in a study of blood T cell repertoires in COVID-19. Study-wide context: Sites across the United States, Italy and Spain contributed samples from acute and convalescent COVID-19.

Per the germline V gene, CDR1 is SGHAT and CDR2 is FQNNGV. This CDR3 contains 15 residues. The junction had 8 bases not matched to a gene; V was cut back by 5 bases and J by 7 bases. The chain uses TRBV11-2 and TRBJ2-1; 10 nucleotides agree with TRBD2. The sample comprised peripheral blood. The TCR sequence derives from an older man who had recovered from COVID-19. The CDR3 bases are TGTGCCAGCAGCCATGTAGCGGGAGGTCTGAATGAGCAGTTCTTC. Residues: CASSHVAGGLNEQFF.